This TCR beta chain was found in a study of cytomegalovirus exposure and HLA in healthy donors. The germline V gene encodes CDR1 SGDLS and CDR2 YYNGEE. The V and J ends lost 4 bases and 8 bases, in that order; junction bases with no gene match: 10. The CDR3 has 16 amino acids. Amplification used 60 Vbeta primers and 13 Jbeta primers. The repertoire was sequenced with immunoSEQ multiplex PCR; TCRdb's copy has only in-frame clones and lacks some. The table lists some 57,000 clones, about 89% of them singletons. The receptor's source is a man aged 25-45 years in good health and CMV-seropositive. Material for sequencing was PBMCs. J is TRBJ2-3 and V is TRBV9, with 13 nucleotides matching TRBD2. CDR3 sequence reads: CASSLGLAGAFGTQYF. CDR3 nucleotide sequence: TGTGCCAGCAGCCTCGGACTAGCGGGAGCGTTTGGTACGCAGTATTTT.